The 22 T cell receptor beta chains listed next were all sequenced from one sample in a study of blood T cell repertoires in COVID-19. TCRdb's copy holds only in-frame clones and misses some; the assay was immunoSEQ multiplex PCR. The sample comprises 75,000 or so clones, around 83% of which are singletons, and about 35% rests with the top ten. Sequenced material: peripheral blood. Receptors were obtained from a woman between 65 and 79 years old with acute or convalescent COVID-19.

Worth noting for this clone: A read error may produce the germline difference seen at one junction end. The rearrangement links TRBV11-1 to TRBJ2-3, with 10 bases fitting TRBD2. Germline assignment: CDR1 SGHAT and CDR2 FQDESV (reference sequence). This CDR3 has 13 amino acids. The CDR3 loop is CASSLAGADTQYF. The CDR3 bases are TGTGCCAGCAGCCTAGCGGGAGCAGATACGCAGTATTTT.

The DNA of the CDR3 is TGTGCCAGTGGGGGCAGGTCAGCCTCAGATACGCAGTATTTT. This encodes CASGGRSASDTQYF. This chain connects TRBV27 to TRBJ2-3, with D tentatively TRBD1 (6 bases). The CDR3 is 14 residues long. Between the trimmed V and J ends, which lost 9 bases and 4 bases, there was a span of 17 bases. Germline V gene lookup returns CDR1 MNHEY and CDR2 SMNVEV (reference sequence).

The gene calls are TRBV11-2 and TRBJ2-7; possible D gene TRBD1, 5 bases. The length of the CDR3 is 14 residues. Germline V gives CDR1 SGHAT, CDR2 FQNNGV. V lost 1 base and J lost 4, with 11 bases in between. The CDR3: CASSLVVGPYEQYF. The CDR3 bases are TGTGCCAGCAGCTTAGTGGTGGGGCCTTACGAGCAGTACTTC. The entire variable domain, with the rest obtained from reference TRBV11-2 and TRBJ2-7, is as follows: EAGVAQSPRYKIIEKRQSVAFWCNPISGHATLYWYQQILGQGPKLLIQFQNNGVVDDSQLPKDRFSAERLKGVDSTLKIQPAKLEDSAVYLCASSLVVGPYEQYFGPGTRLTVT.

The chain recombines TRBV5-1 with TRBJ1-4; D may be TRBD1 (6 bases). Germline V gene lookup returns CDR1 SGHRS and CDR2 YFSETQ. The CDR3 is 15 amino acids. The V and J ends lost 3 bases and 0 bases respectively, with 9 bases between them. In DNA form, the CDR3 reads TGCGCCAGCAGCTCTGGACAGCCAACTAATGAAAAACTGTTTTTT. Protein: CASSSGQPTNEKLFF.

The V gene is TRBV10-3, the J gene TRBJ2-1; 8 bases match TRBD2. CDR1 and CDR2 from the germline V gene are ENHRY and SYGVKD. V lost 5 bases, J lost 6 bases, and 18 bases stayed unmatched. This CDR3 is built from 18 residues. This CDR3 is CAISREPLVAGRSNEQFF. Written as DNA, the CDR3 is TGTGCCATCAGTAGAGAACCACTAGTAGCGGGGAGAAGCAATGAGCAGTTCTTC.

The chain employs TRBV27 and TRBJ2-1; weak D call: TRBD1 (5 bases). Trimming cost V 2 bases and J 2 bases, with 10 bases left between them. Germline-derived CDR1 and CDR2 are MNHEY and SMNVEV (reference sequence). The CDR3 is made up of 15 amino acids. In nucleotides, the CDR3 is TGTGCCAGCAGTTTAGACAGCCGAACCTACAATGAGCAGTTCTTC. This sequence encodes CASSLDSRTYNEQFF.

The chain joins TRBV5-1 to TRBJ2-3; TRBD1 is a possible D gene (5 bases). Germline V gene lookup returns CDR1 SGHRS and CDR2 YFSETQ. The CDR3 extends over 13 amino acids. V lost 2 bases, J lost 2 bases, and 6 bases lay in between. In DNA, the CDR3 is TGCGCCAGCAGCTTTGGGGCCACAGATACGCAGTATTTT. Its translation: CASSFGATDTQYF.

This sequence joins TRBV3-1 (or the pseudogene TRBV3-2) and TRBJ2-1, with 7 nucleotides matching TRBD2. Losses at the gene ends were 0 bases for V and 7 bases for J; bases not matched to a gene: 0. The CDR3 runs to 13 residues. Germline V gives CDR1 LGHDT, CDR2 YNNKEL (reference sequence). The CDR3 here is CASSQEGGNEQFF. As DNA, the CDR3 is TGTGCCAGCAGCCAAGAGGGAGGGAATGAGCAGTTCTTC.

This chain's CDR3 is CASSLNGRSYNEQFF. CDR3 DNA: TGTGCCAGCAGCTTGAACGGGAGGTCCTACAATGAGCAGTTCTTC. J is TRBJ2-1 and V is TRBV5-6; 7 positions agree with TRBD2. This CDR3 is 15 amino acids long. Germline V gene lookup returns CDR1 SGHDT and CDR2 YYEEEE. The V segment lost 1 base and the J segment 1 base; nucleotides outside the gene matches: 2.

The chain couples TRBV18 to TRBJ1-5, with 8 bases aligning to TRBD1. Germline lookup yields CDR1 KGHSH and CDR2 LQKENI. V lost 3 bases and J lost 6; bases outside the gene matches: 7. This CDR3 contains 15 residues. The CDR3 loop is CASSPGQGWAQPQHF. DNA of the CDR3: TGTGCCAGCTCACCCGGACAGGGTTGGGCTCAGCCCCAGCATTTT.

J is TRBJ1-4 and V is TRBV5-1; 7 positions match TRBD1. V gave up 4 bases and J gave up 6 bases; unmatched junction bases: 9. Germline lookup yields CDR1 SGHRS and CDR2 YFSETQ. The length of the CDR3 is 15 residues. CDR3: CASSRERGTDEKLFF. CDR3 nucleotide sequence: TGCGCCAGCAGCAGGGAGCGGGGGACAGATGAAAAACTGTTTTTT.

The chain recombines TRBV3-1 (or the pseudogene TRBV3-2) with TRBJ2-1, with 11 bases matching TRBD2. Germline assignment: CDR1 LGHDT and CDR2 YNNKEL (reference sequence). The CDR3 contains 16 residues. V dropped 2 bases and J dropped 7; count of bases not matched to a gene: 7. CDR3 nucleotide sequence: TGTGCCAGCAGCCAATCACTAGCGGGAGAATCGAATGAGCAGTTCTTC. It encodes CASSQSLAGESNEQFF.

The chain links TRBV2 to TRBJ2-2; TRBD1 aligns across 9 bases. The ends lost 6 bases at V and 7 bases at J; junction bases unmatched: 9. The CDR3 runs to 15 residues. The germline CDR1 and CDR2 sequences are SNHLY and FYNNEI. The CDR3 spells CASRGTGGAGGELFF. The CDR3 nucleotides are TGTGCCAGCAGAGGAACAGGGGGCGCAGGCGGGGAGCTGTTTTTT.

J is TRBJ1-1 and V is TRBV15, with D possibly TRBD1 on 6 matching bases. Germline V gene lookup returns CDR1 LNHNV and CDR2 YYDKDF (reference sequence). Trimming shortened V by 3 bases and J by 0 bases, and 11 bases separated the two germline ends. CDR3 length: 15 amino acids. The CDR3 DNA is TGTGCCACCAGCAGCCTCACAGGGCTGAACACTGAAGCTTTCTTT. Translation gives CATSSLTGLNTEAFF. Full variable domain (missing parts from reference TRBV15 and TRBJ1-1): DAMVIQNPRYQVTQFGKPVTLSCSQTLNHNVMYWYQQKSSQAPKLLFHYYDKDFNNEADTPDNFQSRRPNTSFCFLDIRSPGLGDTAMYLCATSSLTGLNTEAFFGQGTRLTVV.

The chain couples TRBV3-1 (or the pseudogene TRBV3-2) to TRBJ2-7, with 8 bases identical to TRBD2. The V gene end was trimmed by 5 bases and the J gene end by 7 bases; junction bases not matched to a gene: 13. The CDR3 runs to 15 residues. Germline-derived CDR1 and CDR2 are LGHDT and YNNKEL (reference sequence). The CDR3 region has the DNA TGTGCCAGCAGCAAGGGAGCGGGAGTGTCTCGGGAGCAGTACTTC. It encodes CASSKGAGVSREQYF.

The chain uses TRBV6-4 and TRBJ2-1; 9 nucleotides match TRBD2. This CDR3 is built from 14 residues. V shed 2 bases, J shed 9 bases, and the junction held 5 bases outside the gene matches. CDR1 and CDR2 from the germline V gene are MRHNA and SNTAGT. The chain's CDR3 is CASSDRGGRVEQFF. CDR3 DNA sequence: TGTGCCAGCAGTGACAGGGGCGGGAGGGTTGAGCAGTTCTTC.

The rearrangement uses TRBV7-9 and TRBJ2-1; 8 bases agree with TRBD2. With V trimmed by 5 bases and J by 8 bases, 5 bases remained unmatched. Germline V gene data show CDR1 as SEHNR and CDR2 as FQNEAQ (reference sequence). This CDR3 comprises 13 residues. This chain's CDR3 is CASSPRTSYEQFF. As DNA, the CDR3 is TGTGCCAGCAGCCCTCGGACTAGCTATGAGCAGTTCTTC.

This rearrangement joins TRBV12-3 or TRBV12-4 to TRBJ1-2, with unresolved D. CDR3 size: 13 residues. Trimming took off 7 bases at V and 7 bases at J, with 16 bases between the two ends. The CDR3: CASTREGEGGYTF. CDR3 bases: TGTGCCAGCACCCGGGAGGGAGAAGGTGGCTACACCTTC.

The genes are TRBV2 and TRBJ2-7, with 9 positions matching TRBD2. The CDR3 runs to 18 residues. Germline lookup yields CDR1 SNHLY and CDR2 FYNNEI. V trimming: 4 bases; J trimming: 3 bases; junction bases outside the gene matches: 16. The CDR3, as DNA: TGTGCCAGCAGTGCCCCGGCTAGCGGGACCTCTCGTTACTACGAGCAGTACTTC. The encoded protein is CASSAPASGTSRYYEQYF.

This sequence joins TRBV19 and TRBJ1-2; 7 bases are a match to TRBD1. CDR3 length: 14 residues. After removal of 7 bases from V and 5 bases from J, the junction contained 10 bases not matched to a gene. Germline V lookup: CDR1 LNHDA, CDR2 SQIVND (reference sequence). CDR3 residues: CASIRSTGSYGYTF. CDR3 bases: TGTGCCAGTATTCGCTCGACAGGGTCATATGGCTACACCTTC.

The V gene is TRBV7-2, the J gene TRBJ2-5, with no clear D. V dropped 3 bases and J dropped 4 bases, with 9 bases sitting between them. Germline CDR1 is SGHTA and CDR2 is FQGNSA. The CDR3 has 13 amino acids. CDR3 sequence reads: CASSFGPGETQYF. CDR3 DNA sequence: TGTGCCAGCAGCTTCGGTCCGGGAGAGACCCAGTACTTC.

This clone showed up many times. J is TRBJ2-3 and V is TRBV27, with a possible D match to TRBD1 (5 bases). The germline CDR1 and CDR2 sequences are MNHEY and SMNVEV (reference sequence). The CDR3 loop spans 15 amino acids. The V end lost 5 bases, the J end lost 2 bases, and 14 bases lay between the germline ends. The CDR3 loop reads CASSPYPGSTDTQYF. CDR3 in DNA: TGTGCCAGCAGTCCGTATCCAGGGTCCACAGATACGCAGTATTTT.